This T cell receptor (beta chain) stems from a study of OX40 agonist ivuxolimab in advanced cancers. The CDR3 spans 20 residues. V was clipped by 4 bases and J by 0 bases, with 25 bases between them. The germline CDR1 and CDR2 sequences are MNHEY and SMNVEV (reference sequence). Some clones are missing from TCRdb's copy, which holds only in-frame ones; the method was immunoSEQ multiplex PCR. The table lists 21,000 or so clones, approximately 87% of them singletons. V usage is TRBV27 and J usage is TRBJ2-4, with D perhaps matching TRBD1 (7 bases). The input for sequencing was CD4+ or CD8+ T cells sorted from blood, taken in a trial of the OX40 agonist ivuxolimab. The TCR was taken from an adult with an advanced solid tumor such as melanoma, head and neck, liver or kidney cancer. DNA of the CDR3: TGTGCCAGCAGTTCGGGGCCGACAGGGACTCGAAGACTAGCCAAAAACATTCAGTACTTC. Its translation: CASSSGPTGTRRLAKNIQYF.